The following is a T cell receptor beta chain sequence with its context. Its antigen is unidentified. Per the germline V gene, CDR1 is MNHNS and CDR2 is SASEGT. This CDR3 spans 12 amino acids. Trimming left V 3 bases short and J 9 bases short, with 12 bases between. Repertoires were generated with immunoSEQ multiplex PCR, while TCRdb's copy carries only in-frame clones and drops some. The sample records some 1.4 million clones, roughly 96% being singletons. This sample is drawn from a study of shared clonotypes between healthy human individuals. Overall study context: Every donor yielded three CD4 naive, three CD4 memory, two CD8 naive and one CD8 memory plate.

The study, taken as a whole, reports: It was observed that 5% to 6.5% of naive CD4 clonotypes were shared across a handful of donors.

The sequenced sample consisted of naive CD4+ T cells sorted from blood. Subset described: CD45RA+ positively selected. The clonotype comes from a man aged 25 to 40 in good health. The J gene is TRBJ2-7, the V gene TRBV6-1, with TRBD2 as a possible D gene (5 bases). The CDR3, as DNA: TGTGCCAGCAGTGAGGGTTTGGCGGGGCAGTACTTC. Protein sequence: CASSEGLAGQYF.